This TCR beta chain was identified in a study of blood T cell repertoires in COVID-19. Study overall: Acute and convalescent COVID-19 samples came from the United States, Italy and Spain. Nucleic acid was either cDNA or gDNA, and it came from T cells, B-cell-depleted T cells, or PBMCs.

Sequenced by immunoSEQ multiplex PCR; TCRdb stores in-frame clones only, minus some. The sample holds 140,000 to 150,000 clones; 80% to 90% are singletons and the top ten take around 15%. Enrollment of patients from Seattle took place during active infection, with longitudinal follow-up. This CDR3 comprises 16 residues. Germline CDR1 MNHEY, CDR2 SMNVEV (reference sequence). Trimming at V came to 5 bases and at J to 7 bases, leaving 11 bases not matched to a gene. Input material: peripheral blood. This chain joins TRBV27 and TRBJ1-6; 7 bases are shared with TRBD1. This sequence was found in a man younger than 30 with COVID-19, enrolled during active disease. CDR3: CASSPRGDRRNSPLHF. The CDR3 DNA follows: TGTGCCAGCAGTCCACGAGGGGACAGACGGAATTCACCCCTCCACTTT.